Sequencing of this TCR beta chain was carried out in a study of Ad26.COV2.S vaccination and SARS-CoV-2 variants. Study-level results: In TCR breadth and depth analyses, total T cell responses may have been underestimated.

Germline CDR1 and CDR2: SGHDT and YYEEEE. The junction had 1 base not matched to a gene; V was cut back by 0 bases and J by 4 bases. The CDR3 has 16 residues. Libraries were prepared by immunoSEQ multiplex PCR; TCRdb keeps only in-frame clonotypes and omits some of them. Altogether roughly 350,000 clones are present, 75% to 90% being singletons, with the ten largest covering about 10%. Turning to this clone: What it binds is not known.

Treatment indicated: about 20 received Ad26.COV2.S at low or high dose, single or two shots; roughly 5 received placebo; per-sample allocation not given. Samples analyzed were those drawn on day 63 after the first vaccine or placebo injection. Ad26.COV2.S expressed prefusion-stabilized spike from the original Wuhan strain. The J gene is TRBJ2-2, the V gene TRBV5-6; 12 positions agree with TRBD1. The receptor was isolated from a person aged 18-60 years who received the Ad26.COV2.S COVID-19 vaccine or a placebo. The sequences come from peripheral blood, collected in a trial of Ad26.COV2.S vaccine versus placebo. In nucleotides, the CDR3 is TGTGCCAGCAGCTTGGTGGGACAGGGGGCCACCGGGGAGCTGTTTTTT. It codes for CASSLVGQGATGELFF.